The sequence of this T cell receptor beta chain was determined in a study of early T cells in non-severe SARS-CoV-2 infection. This clonotype was found a few times. Trimming stripped 10 bases from V and 4 bases from J, with 11 bases between. Germline V lookup: CDR1 WNHNN, CDR2 SYGVQD (reference sequence). This CDR3 is 11 amino acids long. TCRdb ran MiXCR on the 5' RACE reads and lists one entry per CDR3 protein. In the table there are about 64,000 distinct CDR3 sequences, 11% of which are singletons. Sequencing used whole blood, obtained at baseline. The clonotype originates from an adult who was a healthcare worker with PCR-confirmed SARS-CoV-2 infection or an uninfected control (not recorded which). V and J are TRBV10-1 and TRBJ2-7; D is uncertain. CDR3 DNA sequence: TGCGCCACAGTGCCAGGATACGAGCAGTACTTC. This gives the protein CATVPGYEQYF.